This TCR beta chain was captured in a study of CD8+ T cells in alopecia areata. Study-wide points: Scalp lesions, especially in alopecia totalis/universalis, had higher clonality than normal scalp. Clarity of TCR sharing across patients fell short of that in mice, possibly HLA-related.

As part of sample collection, lesional scalp punch biopsies and peripheral blood were taken from alopecia areata patients. Sorted populations comprised CD4+ and CD8+ T cells obtained from PBMCs. Sequencing templates came from extracted RNA that was reverse transcribed into cDNA. Libraries were prepared by immunoSEQ multiplex PCR; TCRdb keeps only in-frame clonotypes and omits some of them. The sample lists under 70,000 clones, 90% to 97% occurring once. About this clone: The antigen is undetermined.

V shed 3 bases and J shed 4 bases, with 14 bases lying between them. CDR3 length: 15 residues. Germline V gives CDR1 SGHNT, CDR2 YYREEE (reference sequence). The TCR comes from a human donor with alopecia areata. The specimen comprised CD8+ T cells sorted from blood, sampled at week 0. This rearrangement joins TRBV5-4 to TRBJ2-1; D remains unclear. For the CDR3, the DNA is TGTGCCAGCAGCTCCTACCAGGTATCGTACAATGAGCAGTTCTTC. This gives the protein CASSSYQVSYNEQFF. The full variable domain, with the rest looked up from reference TRBV5-4 and TRBJ2-1, is ETGVTQSPTHLIKTRGQQVTLRCSSQSGHNTVSWYQQALGQGPQFIFQYYREEENGRGNFPPRFSGLQFPNYSSELNVNALELDDSALYLCASSSYQVSYNEQFFGPGTRLTVL.